These 2 T cell receptor beta chains came from one sample sequenced in a study of T cell responses to AZD1222 COVID-19 vaccine. Sequencing was performed with immunoSEQ multiplex PCR; in TCRdb, only in-frame clones are kept and a portion is missing. Here the sample spans 120,000 or so clones, 88% being singletons. Material: peripheral blood, obtained on day 0 of AZD1222 vaccination. The receptors originated from an adult in good health.

The chain employs TRBV5-4 and TRBJ2-5, with 9 bases fitting TRBD1. The ends lost 7 bases at V and 5 bases at J; junction bases unmatched: 6. The CDR3 sequence is 13 residues long. Looked up from germline, CDR1 is SGHNT and CDR2 is YYREEE (reference sequence). CDR3 amino acids: CASGRTGVETQYF. The CDR3 region has the DNA TGTGCCAGCGGCCGGACAGGGGTCGAGACCCAGTACTTC.

This sequence joins TRBV5-1 and TRBJ2-2; 9 positions match TRBD1. The CDR3 totals 15 residues. Germline loops: CDR1 SGHRS, CDR2 YFSETQ. The J segment lost 5 bases and the V segment lost 4 bases, leaving 6 bases of the junction unmatched. The CDR3 region is CASSPRQGVTGELFF. CDR3 nucleotide sequence: TGCGCCAGCAGCCCGCGACAGGGGGTGACCGGGGAGCTGTTTTTT.